This T cell receptor beta chain is drawn from a study of blood T cell repertoires in COVID-19. Participant ages covered roughly 18 to 89 years across some 25 US areas. There are 17 residues in the CDR3. Germline lookup yields CDR1 SGHVS and CDR2 FQNEAQ. V was shortened by 1 base and J by 0 bases, with 13 bases between the two germline ends. Repertoires were generated with immunoSEQ multiplex PCR, while TCRdb's copy carries only in-frame clones and drops some. The data hold approximately 200,000 clones, with around 82% observed a single time. V usage is TRBV7-8 and J usage is TRBJ1-5; D possibly corresponds to TRBD1 (6 bases). The clonotype comes from a man aged 35 to 55 who had recovered from COVID-19. Specimen: PBMCs or T cells enriched from blood (not recorded which). CDR3 nucleotide sequence: TGTGCCAGCAGCTTAGACAGGGAACTTTATAGCAATCAGCCCCAGCATTTT. This translates into CASSLDRELYSNQPQHF.